This T cell receptor (beta chain) is drawn from a study of human T cells and chemical hapten exposure. Study details: Slight differences in pooled library volume were the main source of varying TCR yields across samples.

TCRdb itself ran the RACE reads through MiXCR, one entry per CDR3 protein. Of some 360,000 distinct CDR3 sequences listed, roughly 4.6% are singletons. The time point was: pre-sensitization, week 0. As to treatment: therapeutic diphenylcyclopropenone sensitization with weekly scalp DPC. Patches went on only after blood had been drawn each time. This CDR3 is 16 amino acids long. CDR1 and CDR2 from the germline V gene are SGHDT and YYEEEE. The ends lost 1 base at V and 2 bases at J; junction bases unmatched: 5. The origin of this receptor is a woman between 50 and 59 years old with alopecia areata. Some clones in this sample may be carry-over from other donors' samples. This sequence joins TRBV5-6 and TRBJ1-5, with 8 nucleotides matching TRBD1. The sample in question was whole blood, obtained in connection with sensitization to the hapten diphenylcyclopropenone (DPC). CDR3 in amino acids: CASSLYRGQGNQPQHF. CDR3 coding DNA: TGTGCCAGCAGCTTGTACAGGGGACAGGGCAATCAGCCCCAGCATTTT.